This TCR beta chain was found in a study of cytomegalovirus exposure and HLA in healthy donors. Overall study findings and caveats: Most TCR sequences were seen very rarely across donors, but some public TCRs occurred in many. Cytomegalovirus-associated TCR beta chains were listed, numbering roughly 150. The tendency of first-cohort TCR clusters to co-occur in the roughly 130 validation repertoires emerged from a later analysis.

Sequencing used immunoSEQ multiplex PCR; TCRdb keeps in-frame clones, though not all of them. The sample carries some 49,000 clones, around 94% recorded once. From germline, CDR1 is GTSNPN and CDR2 SVGIG (reference sequence). CDR3 length: 11 residues. V was shortened by 5 bases and J by 6 bases, with 9 bases between the two germline ends. Comments on this clone: The antigen is undetermined.

V is TRBV30 and J is TRBJ2-3; possibly TRBD2 for D (7 bases). The sequenced sample consisted of PBMCs. The clonotype originates from a woman under 30 in good health and CMV-seropositive. The CDR3 region is CAWGRGDTQYF. CDR3 sequence (DNA): TGTGCCTGGGGGAGGGGGGATACGCAGTATTTT.